This TCR beta chain was captured by sequencing in a study of blood T cell repertoires in COVID-19. Study as a whole: T cells, B-cell-depleted T cells, or PBMCs provided the cDNA or gDNA that served as material.

Germline CDR1 reads SGHTA; CDR2 reads FQGTGA. Trimming cost V 1 base and J 2 bases; bases outside gene matches: 15. CDR3 length: 20 amino acids. Source study methods: Counts of nucleated cells, estimated from reference gene primer amplification, were obtained. TCRdb's table, derived via immunoSEQ multiplex PCR, lists solely in-frame clones and lacks some. Clone size and the V and J calls come from that table; the DNA yielded D and trimming. The table has around 41,000 clones, 90% seen once. The sample holds one count of this clone. This chain uses TRBV7-3 with TRBJ2-3, with 10 bases lining up with TRBD2. The material sequenced was peripheral blood. The sequence was collected from a human donor in a cohort sampled during active COVID-19. CDR3 DNA sequence: TGTGCCAGCAGCTTAAGGCGAGCTAGCGGGAGATTTTGGCACACAGATACGCAGTATTTT. This codes for CASSLRRASGRFWHTDTQYF.